One and the same sample provided the 12 T cell receptor beta chains below, sequenced in a study of read filtering for tumor transcriptome and immune sequencing. From approximately 430 ng of RNA, a library with molecular barcoded alpha/delta and beta/gamma adaptors was made. TCRdb analysed the reads with MiXCR anew, one entry per CDR3 protein. The repertoire holds about 47,000 distinct CDR3 sequences, with approximately 12% as singletons. The specimen was a population of CD138-negative cells sorted from bone marrow. These receptors all come from a donor at least 40 years old with multiple myeloma.

The J gene is TRBJ2-2, the V gene TRBV28, with D unclear. Looked up from germline, CDR1 is MDHEN and CDR2 is SYDVKM. Trimming took off 6 bases at V and 5 bases at J, with 10 bases between the two ends. This CDR3 is 13 amino acids long. In nucleotides, the CDR3 is TGTGCCAGCAGGGACGGTTCTACCGGGGAGCTGTTTTTT. This translates into CASRDGSTGELFF. Variable domain in full (rest from reference TRBV28 and TRBJ2-2): DVKVTQSSRYLVKRTGEKVFLECVQDMDHENMFWYRQDPGLGLRLIYFSYDVKMKEKGDIPEGYSVSREKKERFSLILESASTNQTSMYLCASRDGSTGELFFGEGSRLTVL.

This clonotype was seen repeatedly, ten times or more. V is TRBV28 and J is TRBJ2-7, with D perhaps assigned TRBD1 or TRBD2 (6 bases each). Looked up from germline, CDR1 is MDHEN and CDR2 is SYDVKM. The CDR3 has 15 amino acids. Trimming stripped 6 bases from V and 0 bases from J, with 15 bases between. The DNA of the CDR3 is TGTGCCAGCAGCACAACAGGGAGGAGCTCCTACGAGCAGTACTTC. Encoded protein: CASSTTGRSSYEQYF.

Notes on this clonotype: This likely traces to a read error, being one base from a far larger clone. The rearrangement links TRBV4-2 to TRBJ2-1; 10 bases agree with TRBD2. The ends lost 5 bases at V and 14 bases at J; junction bases unmatched: 15. The CDR3 loop spans 15 amino acids. Germline CDR1 is LGHNA and CDR2 is YNFKEQ. In DNA form, the CDR3 reads TGTGCCAGCAGCTTCTTGAAGCTAGCGGGAGACTACGAGTTCTTC. Protein sequence: CASSFLKLAGDYEFF.

This clonotype was seen at least ten times. CDR3 bases: TGTGCCAGCAGCTTGCGGGGGAGGACTAGCGGGAGCAATGAGCAGTTCTTC. Its protein product is CASSLRGRTSGSNEQFF. J is TRBJ2-1 and V is TRBV7-6, with 13 bases lining up with TRBD2. There are 17 residues in the CDR3. Germline lookup yields CDR1 SGHVS and CDR2 FNYEAQ. V was clipped by 3 bases and J by 6 bases; unmatched bases: 8. Full variable domain (remainder filled in from reference TRBV7-6 and TRBJ2-1): GAGVSQSPRYKVTKRGQDVALRCDPISGHVSLYWYRQALGQGPEFLTYFNYEAQQDKSGLPNDRFSAERPEGSISTLTIQRTEQRDSAMYRCASSLRGRTSGSNEQFFGPGTRLTVL.

In the case of this clonotype: A read error may explain this, as a much larger clone is one base away. The CDR3 carries no conserved terminal phenylalanine or tryptophan, so it likely arises from a read error. This chain links TRBV27 with TRBJ1-5; D remains ambiguous. The length of the CDR3 is 14 residues. Germline V gene sequence: CDR1 MNHEY, CDR2 SMNVEV (reference sequence). Trimming took off 6 bases at V and 5 bases at J, with 14 bases between the two ends. CDR3 region: CASSQIHSDQPQHS. For the CDR3, the DNA is TGTGCCAGCAGCCAAATCCACAGCGATCAGCCCCAGCATTCT.

A remark on this clonotype: One base away lies a much larger clone, so this may be a sequencing read error. This chain links TRBV3-1 with TRBJ2-5, with 7 bases that match TRBD2. The length of the CDR3 is 14 residues. The J segment lost 5 bases and the V segment lost 6 bases, leaving 9 bases of the junction unmatched. Germline V gene sequence: CDR1 LGHDT, CDR2 YNNKEL (reference sequence). CDR3 sequence (DNA): TGTGCCAGCAGAGAATGCGGGAGCGAGGAGACCCAGTACTTC. Protein product: CASRECGSEETQYF.

This clonotype came up many times. V and J are TRBV6-5 and TRBJ2-1; TRBD2 matches 13 bases. This CDR3 has 14 amino acids. Per germline, CDR1 MNHEY and CDR2 SVGAGI. The V gene end was trimmed by 8 bases and the J gene end by 6 bases; junction bases not matched to a gene: 4. The CDR3 DNA is TGTGCCAGCGCCGGACTAGCGGGAGTCAATGAGCAGTTCTTC. Its translation: CASAGLAGVNEQFF.

This clonotype was seen ten or more times. This chain connects TRBV19 to TRBJ2-1; tentatively, D is TRBD1 or TRBD2 (6 bases each). Germline V gene sequence: CDR1 LNHDA, CDR2 SQIVND (reference sequence). The V end lost 3 bases, the J end lost 8 bases, and 17 bases lay between the germline ends. The CDR3 sequence is 15 residues long. This CDR3 is CASSIDRQEGDEQFF. The CDR3 DNA reads as TGTGCCAGTAGTATTGACAGGCAGGAGGGAGATGAGCAGTTCTTC.

Remarks on this clonotype: This may be a read error: a much more frequent sequence differs by one nucleotide. The gene calls are TRBV2 and TRBJ1-6, with D unresolved. The DNA end favors TRBJ1-1, so the J call may be wrong. This CDR3 comprises 16 residues. The germline CDR1 and CDR2 sequences are SNHLY and FYNNEI. The CDR3 spells CASIPALPPMNTGAFF. In DNA form, the CDR3 reads TGTGCCAGCATCCCGGCCCTACCCCCAATGAACACTGGAGCTTTCTTT.

This clonotype appeared many times. The chain recombines TRBV29-1 with TRBJ2-1; D might be TRBD1 or TRBD2, each matching 5 bases. V dropped 5 bases and J dropped 6 bases, with 11 bases sitting between them. The CDR3 runs 12 residues. Germline CDR1 reads SQVTM; CDR2 reads ANQGSEA. CDR3 protein: CSVFFGTNEQFF. The CDR3 nucleotides read TGCAGCGTTTTTTTCGGGACCAATGAGCAGTTCTTC.

In this sample, this clonotype turned up many times. The chain recombines TRBV28 with TRBJ2-7, with 7 bases aligning to TRBD1. CDR3 length equals 16 residues. The germline gives CDR1 MDHEN, CDR2 SYDVKM. The J segment lost 2 bases and the V segment lost 5 bases, leaving 12 bases of the junction unmatched. The CDR3 DNA sequence: TGTGCCAGCAGTCCGCCCTTACCCCAGGGGGCCTACGAGCAGTACTTC. This translates into CASSPPLPQGAYEQYF.

Worth noting for this clonotype: A much larger clone differs by one base, so this may be a read error. The chain recombines TRBV10-2 with TRBJ1-1; 8 nucleotides align to TRBD1. The germline CDR1 and CDR2 sequences are WSHSY and SAAADI. The CDR3 consists of 13 residues. CDR3 sequence: CASSYSGGTDAFF. The DNA of the CDR3 is TGCGCCAGCAGCTACTCAGGGGGCACTGATGCTTTCTTT.